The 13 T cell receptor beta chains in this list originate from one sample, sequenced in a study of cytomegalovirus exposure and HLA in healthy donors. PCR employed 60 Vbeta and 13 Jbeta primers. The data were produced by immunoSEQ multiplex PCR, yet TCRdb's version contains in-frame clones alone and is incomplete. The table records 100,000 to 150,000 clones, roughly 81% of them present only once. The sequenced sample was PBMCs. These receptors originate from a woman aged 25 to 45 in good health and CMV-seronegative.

The CDR3 nucleotides read TGTGCCAGCAGCTTTTACATGGATGAGCAGTTCTTC. This sequence encodes CASSFYMDEQFF. This sequence joins TRBV7-2 and TRBJ2-1; D gene ambiguous. Deletions cut 3 bases from V and 8 bases from J, with 8 bases between. CDR3 length equals 12 residues. Germline V gene lookup returns CDR1 SGHTA and CDR2 FQGNSA.

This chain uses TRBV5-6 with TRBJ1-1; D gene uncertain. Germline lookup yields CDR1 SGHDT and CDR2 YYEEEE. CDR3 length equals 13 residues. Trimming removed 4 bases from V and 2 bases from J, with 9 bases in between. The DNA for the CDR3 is TGTGCCAGCAGCGCCCGGGTCAACACTGAAGCTTTCTTT. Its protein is CASSARVNTEAFF.

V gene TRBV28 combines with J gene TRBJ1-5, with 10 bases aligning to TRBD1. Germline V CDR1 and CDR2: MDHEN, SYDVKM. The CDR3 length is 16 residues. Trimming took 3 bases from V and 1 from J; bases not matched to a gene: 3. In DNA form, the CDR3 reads TGTGCCAGCAGTTTTTGGGGACAGGGGAGCAATCAGCCCCAGCATTTT. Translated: CASSFWGQGSNQPQHF. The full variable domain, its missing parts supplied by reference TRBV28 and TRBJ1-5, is DVKVTQSSRYLVKRTGEKVFLECVQDMDHENMFWYRQDPGLGLRLIYFSYDVKMKEKGDIPEGYSVSREKKERFSLILESASTNQTSMYLCASSFWGQGSNQPQHFGDGTRLSIL.

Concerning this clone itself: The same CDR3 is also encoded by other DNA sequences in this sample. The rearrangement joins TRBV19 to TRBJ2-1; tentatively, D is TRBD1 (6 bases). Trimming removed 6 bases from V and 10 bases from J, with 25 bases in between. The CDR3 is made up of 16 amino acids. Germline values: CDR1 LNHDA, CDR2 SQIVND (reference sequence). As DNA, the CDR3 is TGTGCCAGTAGAAGCCTCCGGGACACGATGCGAAGGGAGCAGTTCTTC. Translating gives CASRSLRDTMRREQFF.

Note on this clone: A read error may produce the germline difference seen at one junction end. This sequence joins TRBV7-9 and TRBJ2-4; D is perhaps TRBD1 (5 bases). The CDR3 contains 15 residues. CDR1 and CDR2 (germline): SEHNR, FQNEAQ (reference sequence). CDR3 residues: CSSSLVSRGEDIQYF. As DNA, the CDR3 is TGTTCCAGCAGCTTAGTTTCAAGGGGTGAGGACATTCAGTACTTC.

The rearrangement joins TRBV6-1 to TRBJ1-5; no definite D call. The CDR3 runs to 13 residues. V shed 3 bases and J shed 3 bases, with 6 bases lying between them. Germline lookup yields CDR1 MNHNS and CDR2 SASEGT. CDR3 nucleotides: TGTGCCAGCAGTGAGCGGGACAATCAGCCCCAGCATTTT. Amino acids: CASSERDNQPQHF.

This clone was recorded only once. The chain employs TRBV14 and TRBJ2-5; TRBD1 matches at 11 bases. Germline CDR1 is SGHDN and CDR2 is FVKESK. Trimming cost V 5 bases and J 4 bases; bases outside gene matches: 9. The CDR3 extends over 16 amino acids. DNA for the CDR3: TGTGCCAGCAGCTACCGGGACAGGGGGGGTGCAGAGACCCAGTACTTC. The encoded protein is CASSYRDRGGAETQYF.

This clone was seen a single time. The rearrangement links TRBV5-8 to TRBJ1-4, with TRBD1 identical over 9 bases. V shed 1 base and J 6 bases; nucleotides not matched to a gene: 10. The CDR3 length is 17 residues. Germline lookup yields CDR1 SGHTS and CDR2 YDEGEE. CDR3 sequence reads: CASSLFYRDRVDEKLFF. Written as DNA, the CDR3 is TGTGCCAGCAGCTTGTTCTACAGGGACAGGGTAGATGAAAAACTGTTTTTT.

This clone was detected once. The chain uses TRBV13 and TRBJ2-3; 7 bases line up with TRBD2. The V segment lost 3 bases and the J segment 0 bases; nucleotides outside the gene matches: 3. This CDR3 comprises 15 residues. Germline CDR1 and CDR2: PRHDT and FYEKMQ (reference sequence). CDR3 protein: CASSFGGTSTDTQYF. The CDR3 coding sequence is TGTGCCAGCAGCTTCGGGGGGACCAGCACAGATACGCAGTATTTT.

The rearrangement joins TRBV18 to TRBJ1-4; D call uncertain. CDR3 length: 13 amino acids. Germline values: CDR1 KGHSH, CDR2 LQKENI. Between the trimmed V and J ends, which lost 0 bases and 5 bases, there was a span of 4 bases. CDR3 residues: CASSPPGNEKLFF. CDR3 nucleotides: TGTGCCAGCTCACCACCCGGGAATGAAAAACTGTTTTTT.

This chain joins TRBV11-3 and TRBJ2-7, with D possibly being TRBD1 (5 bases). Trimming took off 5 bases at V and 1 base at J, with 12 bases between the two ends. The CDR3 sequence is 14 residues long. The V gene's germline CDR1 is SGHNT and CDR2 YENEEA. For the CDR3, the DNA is TGTGCCAGCAGCCTAACCCAGGGTTCCTACGAGCAGTACTTC. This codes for CASSLTQGSYEQYF.

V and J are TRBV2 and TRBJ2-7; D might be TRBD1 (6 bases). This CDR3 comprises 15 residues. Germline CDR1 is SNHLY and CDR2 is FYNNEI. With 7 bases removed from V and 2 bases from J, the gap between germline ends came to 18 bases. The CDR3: CASIDDRKRPYEQYF. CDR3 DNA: TGTGCCAGCATTGATGACAGGAAACGGCCCTACGAGCAGTACTTC.

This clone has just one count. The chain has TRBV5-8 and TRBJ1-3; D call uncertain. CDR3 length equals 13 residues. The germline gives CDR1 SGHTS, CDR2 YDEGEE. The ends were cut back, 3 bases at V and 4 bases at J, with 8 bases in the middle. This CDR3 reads CASSSWRGNTIYF. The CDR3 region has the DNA TGTGCCAGCAGCTCCTGGCGGGGAAACACCATATATTTT.